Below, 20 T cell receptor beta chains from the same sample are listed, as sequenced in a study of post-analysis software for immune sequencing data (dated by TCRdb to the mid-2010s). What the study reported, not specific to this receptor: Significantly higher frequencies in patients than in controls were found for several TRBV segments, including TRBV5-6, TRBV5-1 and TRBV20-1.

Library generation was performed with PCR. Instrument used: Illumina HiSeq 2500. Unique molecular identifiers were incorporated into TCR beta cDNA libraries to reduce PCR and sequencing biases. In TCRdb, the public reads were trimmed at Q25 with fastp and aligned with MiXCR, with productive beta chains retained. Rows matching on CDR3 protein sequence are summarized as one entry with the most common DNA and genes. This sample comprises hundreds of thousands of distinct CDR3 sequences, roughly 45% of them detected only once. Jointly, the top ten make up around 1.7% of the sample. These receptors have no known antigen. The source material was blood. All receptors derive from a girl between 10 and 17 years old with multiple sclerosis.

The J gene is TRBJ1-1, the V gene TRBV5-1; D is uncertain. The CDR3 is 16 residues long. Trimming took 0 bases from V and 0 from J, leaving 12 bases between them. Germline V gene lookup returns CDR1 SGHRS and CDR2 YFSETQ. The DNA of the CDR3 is TGCGCCAGCAGCTTGGAAGGGTCGGCAGTGAACACTGAAGCTTTCTTT. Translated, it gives CASSLEGSAVNTEAFF.

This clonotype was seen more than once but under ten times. The CDR3 region is CASSARDQPQHF. CDR3 DNA sequence: TGTGCCAGCAGTGCCAGAGATCAGCCCCAGCATTTT. The chain carries TRBV12-3 or TRBV12-4 and TRBJ1-5; D is unclear. This CDR3 is built from 12 residues. The V gene lost 5 bases and the J gene lost 5 bases, with 7 bases spanning the gap.

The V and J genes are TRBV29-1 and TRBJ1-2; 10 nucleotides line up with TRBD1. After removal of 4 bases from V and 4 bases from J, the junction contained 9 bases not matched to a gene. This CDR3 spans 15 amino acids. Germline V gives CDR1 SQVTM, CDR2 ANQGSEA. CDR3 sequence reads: CSVGVAGTGVYGYTF. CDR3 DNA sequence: TGCAGCGTTGGGGTTGCCGGGACAGGGGTCTATGGCTACACCTTC.

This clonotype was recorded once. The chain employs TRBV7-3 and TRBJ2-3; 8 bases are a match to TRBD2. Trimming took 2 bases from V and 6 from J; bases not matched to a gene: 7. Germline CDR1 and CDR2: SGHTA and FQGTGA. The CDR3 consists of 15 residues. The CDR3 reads CASSLQSGGTDTQYF. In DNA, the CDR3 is TGTGCCAGCAGCTTACAGAGCGGGGGAACGGATACGCAGTATTTT.

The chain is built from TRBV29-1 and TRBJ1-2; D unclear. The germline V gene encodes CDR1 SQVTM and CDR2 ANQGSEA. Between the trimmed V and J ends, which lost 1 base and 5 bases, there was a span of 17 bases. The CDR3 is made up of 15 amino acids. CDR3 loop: CSVEGVIQRRYGYTF. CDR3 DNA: TGCAGCGTTGAAGGGGTAATACAGCGGAGATATGGCTACACCTTC.

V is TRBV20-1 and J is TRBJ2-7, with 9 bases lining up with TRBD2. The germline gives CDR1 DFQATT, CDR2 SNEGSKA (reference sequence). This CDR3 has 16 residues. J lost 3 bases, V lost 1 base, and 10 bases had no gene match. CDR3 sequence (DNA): TGCAGTGCTAGAGGTCACGCTAGCGGGATTGGCTACGAGCAGTACTTC. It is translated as CSARGHASGIGYEQYF.

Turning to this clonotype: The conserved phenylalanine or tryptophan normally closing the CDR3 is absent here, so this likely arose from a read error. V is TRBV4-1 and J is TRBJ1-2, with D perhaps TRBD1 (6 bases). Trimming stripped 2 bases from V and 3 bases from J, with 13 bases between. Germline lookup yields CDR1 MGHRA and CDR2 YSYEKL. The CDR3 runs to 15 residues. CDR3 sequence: CASSQRGAPDYGYTC. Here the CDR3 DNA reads TGCGCCAGCAGCCAACGGGGGGCGCCGGACTATGGCTACACCTGC.

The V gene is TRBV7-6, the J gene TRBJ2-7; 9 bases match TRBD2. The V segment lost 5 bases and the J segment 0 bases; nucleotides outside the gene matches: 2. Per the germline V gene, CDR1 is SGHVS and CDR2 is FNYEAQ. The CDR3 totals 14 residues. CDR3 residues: CASSRTSVSYEQYF. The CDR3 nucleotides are TGTGCCAGCAGCCGGACTAGCGTCTCCTACGAGCAGTACTTC.

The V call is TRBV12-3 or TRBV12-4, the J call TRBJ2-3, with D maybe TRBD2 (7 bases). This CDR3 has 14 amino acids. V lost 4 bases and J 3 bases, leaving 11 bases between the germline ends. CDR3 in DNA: TGTGCCAGCAGTTGGGGGGGCAAGACAGATACGCAGTATTTT. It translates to CASSWGGKTDTQYF.

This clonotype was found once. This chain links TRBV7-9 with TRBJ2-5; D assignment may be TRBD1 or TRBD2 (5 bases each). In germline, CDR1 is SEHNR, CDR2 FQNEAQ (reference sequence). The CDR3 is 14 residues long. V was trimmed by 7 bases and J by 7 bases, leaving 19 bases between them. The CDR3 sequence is CASIARDPVRTQYF. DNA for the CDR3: TGTGCCAGCATCGCACGGGACCCCGTACGGACCCAGTACTTC. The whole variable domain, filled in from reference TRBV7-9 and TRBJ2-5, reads DTGVSQNPRHKITKRGQNVTFRCDPISEHNRLYWYRQTLGQGPEFLTYFQNEAQLEKSRLLSDRFSAERPKGSFSTLEIQRTEQGDSAMYLCASIARDPVRTQYFGPGTRLLVL.

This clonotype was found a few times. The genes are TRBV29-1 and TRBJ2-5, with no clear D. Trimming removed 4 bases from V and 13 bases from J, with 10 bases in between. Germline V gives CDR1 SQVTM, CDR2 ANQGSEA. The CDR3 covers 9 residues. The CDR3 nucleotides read TGCAGCGTTGGGGCGGATTGGTACTTC. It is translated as CSVGADWYF.

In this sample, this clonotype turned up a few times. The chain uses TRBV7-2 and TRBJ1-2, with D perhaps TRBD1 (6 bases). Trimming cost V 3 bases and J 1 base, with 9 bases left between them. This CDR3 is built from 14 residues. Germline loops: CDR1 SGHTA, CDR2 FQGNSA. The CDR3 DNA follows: TGTGCCAGCAGCTTCAGGGACAATAACTATGGCTACACCTTC. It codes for CASSFRDNNYGYTF.

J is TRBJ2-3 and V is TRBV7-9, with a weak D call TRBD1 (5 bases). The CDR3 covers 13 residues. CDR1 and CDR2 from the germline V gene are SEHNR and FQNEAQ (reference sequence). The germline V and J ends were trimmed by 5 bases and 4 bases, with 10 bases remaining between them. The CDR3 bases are TGTGCCAGCAGCCCAAAGGGGCCAGATACGCAGTATTTT. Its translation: CASSPKGPDTQYF.

The DNA for the CDR3 is TGTGCCAGCAGCTTAACGGGGCAGGGTAATTATGAAGCTTTCTTT. Translated, it gives CASSLTGQGNYEAFF. V is TRBV7-3 and J is TRBJ1-1, with D perhaps matching TRBD1 (5 bases). CDR3 length equals 15 residues. Trimming shortened V by 0 bases and J by 7 bases, and 15 bases separated the two germline ends. The germline gives CDR1 SGHTA, CDR2 FQGTGA. Filled out from reference TRBV7-3 and TRBJ1-1, the complete variable domain reads GAGVSQTPSNKVTEKGKYVELRCDPISGHTALYWYRQSLGQGPEFLIYFQGTGAADDSGLPNDRFFAVRPEGSVSTLKIQRTERGDSAVYLCASSLTGQGNYEAFFGQGTRLTVV.

The CDR3 DNA reads as TGTGCCAGCAGCTTTCCACGGGACAGGGGGCCTAGCTCCTACAATGAGCAGTACTTC. Translated: CASSFPRDRGPSSYNEQYF. The gene calls are TRBV7-9 and TRBJ2-1, with 12 bases lining up with TRBD1. The tail of the sequence fits TRBJ2-7 better, so the J call may be wrong. Germline values: CDR1 SEHNR, CDR2 FQNEAQ (reference sequence). CDR3 size: 19 residues.

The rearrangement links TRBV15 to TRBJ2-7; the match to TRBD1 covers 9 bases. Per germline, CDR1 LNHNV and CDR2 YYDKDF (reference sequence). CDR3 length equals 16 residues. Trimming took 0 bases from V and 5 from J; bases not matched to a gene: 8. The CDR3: CATSRDVGTGRDEQYF. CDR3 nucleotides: TGTGCCACCAGCAGAGATGTTGGGACAGGGAGGGACGAGCAGTACTTC. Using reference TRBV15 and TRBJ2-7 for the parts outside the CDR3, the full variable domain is DAMVIQNPRYQVTQFGKPVTLSCSQTLNHNVMYWYQQKSSQAPKLLFHYYDKDFNNEADTPDNFQSRRPNTSFCFLDIRSPGLGDTAMYLCATSRDVGTGRDEQYFGPGTRLTVT.

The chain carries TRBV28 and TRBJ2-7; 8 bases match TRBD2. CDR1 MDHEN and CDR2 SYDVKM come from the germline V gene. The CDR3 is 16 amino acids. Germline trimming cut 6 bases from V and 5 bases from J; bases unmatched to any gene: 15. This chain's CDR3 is CASRMPRRAGGDEQYF. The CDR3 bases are TGTGCCAGCAGAATGCCTCGCCGCGCGGGAGGCGACGAGCAGTACTTC.

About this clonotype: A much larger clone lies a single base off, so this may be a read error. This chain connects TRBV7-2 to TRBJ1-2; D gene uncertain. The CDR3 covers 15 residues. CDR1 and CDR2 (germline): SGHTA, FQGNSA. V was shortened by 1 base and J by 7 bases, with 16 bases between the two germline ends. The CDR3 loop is CASSLEATLGGGYTF. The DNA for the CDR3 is TGTGCCAGCAGCTTAGAGGCCACCCTGGGCGGTGGCTACACCTTC.

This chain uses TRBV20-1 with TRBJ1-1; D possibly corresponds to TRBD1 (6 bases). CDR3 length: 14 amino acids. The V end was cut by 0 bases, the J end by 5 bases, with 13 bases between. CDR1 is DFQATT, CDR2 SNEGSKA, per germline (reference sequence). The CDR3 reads CSARDQGGRTEAFF. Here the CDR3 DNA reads TGCAGTGCTAGAGATCAAGGGGGGAGGACTGAAGCTTTCTTT.

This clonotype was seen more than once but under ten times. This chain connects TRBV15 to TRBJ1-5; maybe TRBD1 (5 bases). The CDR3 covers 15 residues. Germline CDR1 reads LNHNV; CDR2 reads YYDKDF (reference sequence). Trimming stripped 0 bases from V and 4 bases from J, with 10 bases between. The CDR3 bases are TGTGCCACCAGCAGAGACAGGGCCTCTAATCAGCCCCAGCATTTT. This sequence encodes CATSRDRASNQPQHF.